These T cell receptor beta chains were read from a single sample in a study of T cell responses to AZD1222 COVID-19 vaccine. Profiling relied on immunoSEQ multiplex PCR, and the TCRdb table lists in-frame clones only, not all of them. The sample lists about 34,000 clones; about 89% were seen once. Sequencing used peripheral blood, obtained on day 0 of AZD1222 vaccination. Receptor source: an adult in good health. Both conserved end residues are part of each CDR3. A D gene is named only where the DNA matches it firmly. Only part of the rows carry a size: once, few, many, or a class if the clone is expanded.

cdr3_nt cdr3_aa d_call v_call clone_size j_call
TGTGCCAGCAGCTCCTCCGGACAGCTTTACTCTGGAAACACCATATATTTT CASSSSGQLYSGNTIYF - TRBV7-2 - TRBJ1-3
TGTGCCAGCAGTGACTCTGACCGACCAGATACGCAGTATTTT CASSDSDRPDTQYF - TRBV6-4 few TRBJ2-3
TGTGCCAGCAGCGTAGGCGGGGGTACGGAGACCCAGTACTTC CASSVGGGTETQYF TRBD2 TRBV9 once TRBJ2-5
TGTGCCAGCAGTTTCCTTAGCGGGAGGGTGCAGTTCTTC CASSFLSGRVQFF TRBD2 TRBV6-5 - TRBJ2-1
TGTGCCATCCCCCGGACCGCTTCCTACGAGCAGTACTTC CAIPRTASYEQYF - TRBV10-3 - TRBJ2-7
TGTGCCAGCAGCGCAGGGGAGAGGAGCAATCAGCCCCAGCATTTT CASSAGERSNQPQHF - TRBV9 - TRBJ1-5
TGCAGCGTCTCCCCATTGGGTGAAAAACTGTTTTTT CSVSPLGEKLFF - TRBV29-1 - TRBJ1-4
TGTGCCAGCTCACTTGACGGGGACACTGAAGCTTTCTTT CASSLDGDTEAFF - TRBV18 - TRBJ1-1
TGTGCCAGCAGCTTATCATTACGGAGGGGGGAGACAGGGAATAAAGCACCCCTCCACTTT CASSLSLRRGETGNKAPLHF TRBD1 TRBV7-6 - TRBJ1-6
TGCGCCAGCAGCCAAAACTGGGGCGGGAGGGCCGGCGACGAGCAGTACTTC CASSQNWGGRAGDEQYF TRBD2 TRBV4-3 once TRBJ2-7
TGTGCCAGCAGTGAAAACAGGGGGCAAAAGACCAAAAACATTCAGTACTTC CASSENRGQKTKNIQYF TRBD1 TRBV28 - TRBJ2-4
TGTGCCAGCAGCGGATCTAGCGGGCGAACCGGGGAGCTGTTTTTT CASSGSSGRTGELFF TRBD2 TRBV9 - TRBJ2-2
TGTGCCAGCAGCTCTCTAGCATTGGAGACCCAGTACTTC CASSSLALETQYF - TRBV7-2 - TRBJ2-5
TGTGCCAGCCGTTCCACAGATACGCAGTATTTT CASRSTDTQYF - TRBV25-1 - TRBJ2-3
TGCAGTGCTAGTAGCGGGAGCGACCTCCGGTACGAGCAGTACTTC CSASSGSDLRYEQYF TRBD2 TRBV20-1 - TRBJ2-7
TGCGCCAGCAGCTTGGGACAGAACTATGGCTACACCTTC CASSLGQNYGYTF - TRBV5-1 - TRBJ1-2
TGTGCCAGCTCACGAGGGACGGAGCCACCTAATGAAAAACTGTTTTTT CASSRGTEPPNEKLFF - TRBV18 - TRBJ1-4
TGCGCCAGCAGCACGTTTCTTAGCGGGTCCACCTACAATGAGCAGTTCTTC CASSTFLSGSTYNEQFF TRBD2 TRBV5-1 medium-sized TRBJ2-1
TGTGCCAGCAGTTCTCGGGCCATTCATGAGCAGTTCTTC CASSSRAIHEQFF - TRBV6-5 once TRBJ2-1
TGTGCCAGCAGTACCCGGACAGCGAGCTCCTACAATGAGCAGTTCTTC CASSTRTASSYNEQFF - TRBV27 - TRBJ2-1
TGCGCCAGCAGCTTGGGGCTAGCGGGGGACGAGCAGTACTTC CASSLGLAGDEQYF TRBD2 TRBV5-1 - TRBJ2-7
TGTGCCAGTAGTCCCTCCCGGGGGGCCGCTGAAGCTTTCTTT CASSPSRGAAEAFF - TRBV19 - TRBJ1-1
TGTGCCAGCACCGATGGGGGAGGAGGAAACACCATATATTTT CASTDGGGGNTIYF - TRBV6-5 few TRBJ1-3
TGTGCCAGCAGTGAAACCATAGCGGGAGTAAAGAATGAGCAGTTCTTC CASSETIAGVKNEQFF TRBD2 TRBV28 - TRBJ2-1
TGTGCCAGCAGCTTACCGAGCTCTGGAAACACCATATATTTT CASSLPSSGNTIYF - TRBV7-9 - TRBJ1-3
TGTGCCAGCAGTTCCGAATTTACAGGGGGCAGGAATCAGCCCCAGCATTTT CASSSEFTGGRNQPQHF TRBD1 TRBV28 - TRBJ1-5
TGTGCCAGTAGTTGGGACAGGGAAGCTGGCTATGGCTACACCTTC CASSWDREAGYGYTF TRBD1 TRBV19 - TRBJ1-2
TGTGCCAGCAGCGCCCGACAGGGTAGGGAGACCCAGTACTTC CASSARQGRETQYF TRBD1 TRBV9 - TRBJ2-5
TGTGCCAGCAGCCAGGGACAGGACAGGGGAGAGACCCAGTACTTC CASSQGQDRGETQYF TRBD1 TRBV7-6 - TRBJ2-5
TGTGCCAGTAGTATCTTCAGGGGGACCACCGGGGAGCTGTTTTTT CASSIFRGTTGELFF TRBD1 TRBV19 once TRBJ2-2
TGTGCCAGCAGCTTCAGTACCCATAGCACAGATACGCAGTATTTT CASSFSTHSTDTQYF - TRBV5-4 - TRBJ2-3
TGTGCCAGCAGCCCAAAGCTCTTC CASSPKLF - TRBV12-3/TRBV12-4 - TRBJ2-1
TGTGCCAGCGTTTTAGAACCGAGACAGGGGTTTTCACCCCTCCACTTT CASVLEPRQGFSPLHF TRBD1 TRBV7-2 - TRBJ1-6
TGTGCCAGCAGCCAAGGGGGGGGCAAAAACATTCAGTACTTC CASSQGGGKNIQYF TRBD2 TRBV3-1/TRBV3-2 - TRBJ2-4
TGTGCCAGCAGCGCCCGGACAGGGATGAACACTGAAGCTTTCTTT CASSARTGMNTEAFF TRBD1 TRBV7-2 once TRBJ1-1
TGTGCCAGCAGTGCGCTACCAGGCGAGCAGTACTTC CASSALPGEQYF - TRBV2 - TRBJ2-7
TGTGCCAGCTCACCACGGGGCATAGCACGAGGAGATACGCAGTATTTT CASSPRGIARGDTQYF - TRBV18 - TRBJ2-3
TGTGCCAGTAGTGTGGGGCTAGCGGGAGACGAGCAGTACTTC CASSVGLAGDEQYF TRBD2 TRBV19 - TRBJ2-7
TGCGCCAGCAGGACGGACAGGGCCCAACGAGGAATTCGTGAGCAGTTCTTC CASRTDRAQRGIREQFF TRBD1 TRBV5-1 once TRBJ2-1
TGTGCCAGCAGCTTAGGACAGACTACCGAAGCTTTCTTT CASSLGQTTEAFF - TRBV7-3 - TRBJ1-1
TGTGCCACCCTGGGACTAAACGAGGGGGAGCAGTACTTC CATLGLNEGEQYF TRBD2 TRBV27 - TRBJ2-7